These 21 T cell receptor beta chains were all obtained from the same sample, sequenced in a study of HIV-infected patients and healthy controls. Antiretroviral therapy had run roughly three months, about 14 weeks, before follow-up blood collection. The repertoire came from unfractionated whole blood and reflected all unsorted peripheral T cells. Alpha and beta constant-region primers primed reverse transcription of approximately 0.55 ug RNA. Each of the alpha and beta chains got its own library through chain-specific third strand synthesis with indices. TCRdb re-analysed the 5' RACE reads in MiXCR, keeping a single row per CDR3 protein. Counted here are around 4,200 distinct CDR3 sequences, about 27% occurring once; the ten biggest clones make up 20% to 25%. The input for sequencing was blood, taken during antiretroviral therapy. These receptors all come from an adult with HIV infection.

This clonotype is judged large. The CDR3 bases are TGTGCCAGCAGCCCAACCACCCCAGGGGACAATGAAGCTTTCTTT. Its protein is CASSPTTPGDNEAFF. The chain couples TRBV7-9 to TRBJ1-1, with D tentatively TRBD1 (6 bases). CDR1 and CDR2 from the germline V gene are SEHNR and FQNEAQ (reference sequence). The CDR3 is 15 amino acids. V lost 5 bases, J lost 7 bases, and 20 bases lay in between.

This clonotype has only a few counts. The chain carries TRBV5-4 and TRBJ2-2, with D tentatively TRBD2 (5 bases). The CDR3 length is 13 residues. V lost 4 bases and J 6 bases, leaving 10 bases between the germline ends. Germline V gene lookup returns CDR1 SGHNT and CDR2 YYREEE (reference sequence). Here the CDR3 DNA reads TGTGCCAGCAGCGCCGGGGTGCCCGGGGAGCTGTTTTTT. It codes for CASSAGVPGELFF.

The chain joins TRBV6-5 to TRBJ2-2; a weak D match, TRBD1 (6 bases). This CDR3 is built from 16 residues. V lost 2 bases and J lost 4, with 14 bases in between. The germline V gene has CDR1 MNHEY and CDR2 SVGAGI. This chain's CDR3 is CASSYNRGRGTGELFF. DNA of the CDR3: TGTGCCAGCAGTTACAACCGGGGCAGGGGCACCGGGGAGCTGTTTTTT.

The chain joins TRBV20-1 to TRBJ1-2; 8 nucleotides agree with TRBD1. Germline V gives CDR1 DFQATT, CDR2 SNEGSKA (reference sequence). V shed 1 base and J 8 bases; nucleotides not matched to a gene: 6. CDR3 length: 13 residues. CDR3 sequence (DNA): TGCAGTGCTAGAGTCCAGGGGGCTCGCGGCTACACCTTC. It encodes CSARVQGARGYTF.

The V call is TRBV9, the J call TRBJ2-3; 7 nucleotides align to TRBD1. V was clipped by 8 bases and J by 6 bases; unmatched bases: 6. The CDR3 is 12 amino acids. CDR1 and CDR2 (germline): SGDLS, YYNGEE. The CDR3 DNA sequence: TGTGCCAGGACAGGGCAGCGGGATACGCAGTATTTT. This codes for CARTGQRDTQYF.

This chain uses TRBV2 with TRBJ1-2; D might be TRBD1 (5 bases). Germline V gene lookup returns CDR1 SNHLY and CDR2 FYNNEI. The CDR3 contains 14 residues. Trimming cost V 6 bases and J 2 bases, with 13 bases left between them. This chain's CDR3 is CASRGTLSNYGYTF. The CDR3 DNA is TGTGCCAGCAGGGGGACGCTGTCCAACTATGGCTACACCTTC.

For this clonotype: Germline and junction disagree at one end, which may indicate a read error. This chain connects TRBV12-3 or TRBV12-4 to TRBJ2-6, with a possible D match to TRBD1 (8 bases). The CDR3 spans 19 residues. Here the CDR3 reads CARSLRGGTGSLGANVLTF. DNA for the CDR3: TGTGCCAGAAGTTTAAGGGGGGGGACAGGCAGCCTTGGGGCCAACGTCCTGACTTTC.

This clonotype is categorized as medium-sized (0.01 to 0.1%). This CDR3 is CASSYGGGDTSNQPQHF. As DNA, the CDR3 is TGTGCCAGCAGTTACGGTGGCGGGGACACTAGCAATCAGCCCCAGCATTTT. This chain connects TRBV6-6 to TRBJ1-5, with D possibly TRBD1 on 6 matching bases. The V gene's germline CDR1 is MNHNY and CDR2 SVGAGI (reference sequence). The length of the CDR3 is 17 residues. V shed 2 bases and J shed 0 bases, with 14 bases lying between them.

This clonotype was recorded many times. The chain has TRBV19 and TRBJ2-1, with D possibly TRBD2 on 6 matching bases. Germline assignment: CDR1 LNHDA and CDR2 SQIVND (reference sequence). There are 14 residues in the CDR3. The V gene lost 2 bases and the J gene lost 6 bases, with 11 bases spanning the gap. The CDR3: CASSILPGGNEQFF. DNA for the CDR3: TGTGCCAGTAGTATACTCCCCGGGGGCAATGAGCAGTTCTTC.

The V gene is TRBV5-1, the J gene TRBJ1-2; TRBD1 matches at 9 bases. Unmatched junction bases numbered 9, after V lost 0 bases and J lost 0 bases. There are 18 residues in the CDR3. The germline gives CDR1 SGHRS, CDR2 YFSETQ. The DNA for the CDR3 is TGCGCCAGCAGCTTGGACCCCGGGACAGGGTGGTCTAACTATGGCTACACCTTC. The encoded protein is CASSLDPGTGWSNYGYTF.

For the CDR3, the DNA is TGTGCCAGCAGCGTGCGTCGGGCTATTGGCGATGACCAGTACTTC. It specifies CASSVRRAIGDDQYF. The V call is TRBV9, the J call TRBJ2-5; no clear D gene. V was shortened by 2 bases and J by 10 bases, with 21 bases between the two germline ends. Germline V CDR1 and CDR2: SGDLS, YYNGEE. This CDR3 region has 15 residues.

The chain joins TRBV14 to TRBJ1-1; D unclear. V lost 5 bases, J lost 2 bases, and 9 bases lay in between. CDR1 and CDR2 from the germline V gene are SGHDN and FVKESK. CDR3 length: 13 residues. The CDR3 DNA reads as TGTGCCAGCAGCGCACAGAGAAACACTGAAGCTTTCTTT. Protein: CASSAQRNTEAFF.

This clonotype was observed a few times. The chain joins TRBV5-1 to TRBJ2-1; a weak D match, TRBD1 (6 bases). V was trimmed by 1 base and J by 2 bases, leaving 10 bases between them. Germline CDR1 SGHRS, CDR2 YFSETQ. This CDR3 is built from 15 residues. The CDR3 DNA reads as TGCGCCAGCAGCTTGCCACAGGGCCCCTACAATGAGCAGTTCTTC. Its translation is CASSLPQGPYNEQFF.

This sequence joins TRBV7-6 and TRBJ2-2, with TRBD1 matching 9 bases. Trimming removed 1 base from V and 6 bases from J; junction bases left unmatched: 6. CDR1 is SGHVS, CDR2 FNYEAQ, per germline. The CDR3 totals 16 residues. The CDR3 loop reads CASSLVPGQGSGELFF. Here the CDR3 DNA reads TGTGCCAGCAGCTTAGTGCCGGGACAGGGTTCCGGGGAGCTGTTTTTT. Supplemented by reference TRBV7-6 and TRBJ2-2, the full variable domain reads GAGVSQSPRYKVTKRGQDVALRCDPISGHVSLYWYRQALGQGPEFLTYFNYEAQQDKSGLPNDRFSAERPEGSISTLTIQRTEQRDSAMYRCASSLVPGQGSGELFFGEGSRLTVL.

By share, this clonotype ranks as medium-sized. The chain joins TRBV7-9 to TRBJ2-5, with D perhaps matching TRBD1 or TRBD2 (5 bases each). V lost 5 bases and J lost 5, with 12 bases in between. Germline loops: CDR1 SEHNR, CDR2 FQNEAQ (reference sequence). This CDR3 spans 13 amino acids. CDR3 amino acids: CASSQGGPETQYF. CDR3 coding DNA: TGTGCCAGCAGCCAGGGCGGGCCCGAGACCCAGTACTTC.

Within the sample, this clonotype is large (0.1 to 1%). The rearrangement uses TRBV2 and TRBJ1-2; 9 bases align to TRBD1. The V and J ends lost 7 bases and 8 bases, in that order; junction bases with no gene match: 5. CDR3 length equals 12 residues. Germline assignment: CDR1 SNHLY and CDR2 FYNNEI. The CDR3 is CASNRDRVGYTF. As DNA, the CDR3 is TGTGCCAGCAATCGGGACAGGGTCGGCTACACCTTC. Together with reference TRBV2 and TRBJ1-2, the CDR3 gives the full variable domain: EPEVTQTPSHQVTQMGQEVILRCVPISNHLYFYWYRQILGQKVEFLVSFYNNEISEKSEIFDDQFSVERPDGSNFTLKIRSTKLEDSAMYFCASNRDRVGYTFGSGTRLTVV.

The gene calls are TRBV7-8 and TRBJ2-7, with TRBD2 as a possible D gene (6 bases). Germline V gene lookup returns CDR1 SGHVS and CDR2 FQNEAQ. The CDR3 sequence is 16 residues long. Trimming removed 5 bases at V and 4 bases at J, with 21 bases between. The CDR3 DNA sequence: TGTGCCAGCAGCCCAAAACCGGGACTCTCATTATACGAGCAGTACTTC. Amino acid sequence: CASSPKPGLSLYEQYF.

This clonotype has just a few counts. V usage is TRBV3-1 and J usage is TRBJ1-2; weak D call: TRBD1 (5 bases). The CDR3 loop spans 15 amino acids. V lost 0 bases and J lost 7, with 15 bases in between. In germline, CDR1 is LGHDT, CDR2 YNNKEL (reference sequence). CDR3 amino acids: CASSQETTGRGGYTF. In DNA, the CDR3 is TGTGCCAGCAGCCAAGAAACAACAGGACGTGGTGGCTACACCTTC.

By proportion, this clonotype is medium-sized. The chain has TRBV24-1 and TRBJ2-3, with 7 nucleotides matching TRBD1. The germline V gene has CDR1 KGHDR and CDR2 SFDVKD. This CDR3 spans 18 amino acids. The ends lost 3 bases at V and 2 bases at J; junction bases unmatched: 13. CDR3 loop: CATSDPYGQASITDTQYF. For the CDR3, the DNA is TGTGCCACCAGTGATCCCTATGGACAGGCCAGCATCACAGATACGCAGTATTTT.

This chain links TRBV6-5 with TRBJ2-2, with D perhaps matching TRBD1 or TRBD2 (5 bases each). V was pared by 2 bases and J by 9 bases, with 13 bases between. The CDR3 length is 14 residues. From germline, CDR1 is MNHEY and CDR2 SVGAGI. CDR3 protein: CASSYDSGTWELFF. CDR3 bases: TGTGCCAGCAGTTACGACTCTGGGACCTGGGAGCTGTTTTTT.

In this sample, this clonotype turned up once. It may be a read error: a sequence one base away is much more abundant. The chain couples TRBV6-5 to TRBJ1-3; 8 bases are a match to TRBD1. J was trimmed by 6 bases and V by 2 bases; bases with no gene match: 6. CDR3 size: 15 residues. From germline, CDR1 is MNHEY and CDR2 SVGAGI. CDR3 amino acids: CASSYGTGGVNTIYF. The CDR3 region has the DNA TGTGCCAGCAGTTACGGGACAGGAGGGGTAAACACCATATATTTT.